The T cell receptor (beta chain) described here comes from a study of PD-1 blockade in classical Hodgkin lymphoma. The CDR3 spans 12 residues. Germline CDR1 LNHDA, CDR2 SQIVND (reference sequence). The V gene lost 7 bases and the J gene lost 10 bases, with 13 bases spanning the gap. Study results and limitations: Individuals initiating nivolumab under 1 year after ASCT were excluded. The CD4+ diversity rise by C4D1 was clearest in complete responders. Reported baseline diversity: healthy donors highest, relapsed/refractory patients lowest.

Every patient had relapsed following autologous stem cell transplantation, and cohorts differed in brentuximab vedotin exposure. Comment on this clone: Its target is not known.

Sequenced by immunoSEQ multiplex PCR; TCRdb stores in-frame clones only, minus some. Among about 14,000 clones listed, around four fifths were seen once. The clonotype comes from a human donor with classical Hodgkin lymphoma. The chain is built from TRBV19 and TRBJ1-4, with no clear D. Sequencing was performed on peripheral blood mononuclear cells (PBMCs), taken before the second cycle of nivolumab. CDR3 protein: CASMVPRGKLFF. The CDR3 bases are TGTGCCAGTATGGTGCCAAGAGGAAAACTGTTTTTT.